A selection of T cell receptor beta chains follows, all from one sample in a study of post-analysis software for immune sequencing data. MiXCR was run by TCRdb on the PCR reads, yielding one entry per CDR3 protein. The data contain some 890,000 distinct CDR3 sequences, 53% of them singletons. Sequencing input: blood. These receptor sequences come from a girl between 5 and 17 years old with multiple sclerosis. Each CDR3 is given with its conserved first and last residue. Each record gives: V gene, D gene, J gene, clone size, CDR3 DNA, CDR3 protein. D genes are given only for firm matches. Not all rows give a size; the values are once, few, many and, for expanded clones, a class.

v_call: TRBV20-1
d_call: NA
j_call: TRBJ2-1
clone_size: NA
cdr3_nt: TGCAGTGCTAGAGGTCCCACTGAGCAGTTCTTC
cdr3_aa: CSARGPTEQFF

v_call: TRBV7-8
d_call: NA
j_call: TRBJ2-1
clone_size: NA
cdr3_nt: TGTGCCAGCAGCCCTCAGGGTTCACCCCTTGTCTCCTACAATGAGCAGTTCTTC
cdr3_aa: CASSPQGSPLVSYNEQFF

v_call: TRBV5-1
d_call: TRBD1
j_call: TRBJ2-7
clone_size: many
cdr3_nt: TGCGCCAGCAGGGGACAGACCTACGAGCAGTACTTC
cdr3_aa: CASRGQTYEQYF

v_call: TRBV10-3
d_call: NA
j_call: TRBJ2-7
clone_size: NA
cdr3_nt: TGTGCCAATAGCCGGGACCAAGATCACGAGCAGTACTTC
cdr3_aa: CANSRDQDHEQYF

v_call: TRBV5-1
d_call: TRBD2
j_call: TRBJ2-1
clone_size: NA
cdr3_nt: TGCGCCAGCAGCTCGGCACTAGCGGGGTTTCTCTACAATGAGCAGTTCTTC
cdr3_aa: CASSSALAGFLYNEQFF

v_call: TRBV3-1
d_call: NA
j_call: TRBJ1-1
clone_size: NA
cdr3_nt: TGTGCCAGCAGCCAAGATGAGGGCAGGGAGAACACTGAAGCTTTCTTT
cdr3_aa: CASSQDEGRENTEAFF

v_call: TRBV6-5
d_call: TRBD2
j_call: TRBJ2-1
clone_size: NA
cdr3_nt: TGTGCCAGCAGTTACGGGCGGCTAGCGGGAGCCGAGCAGTTCTTC
cdr3_aa: CASSYGRLAGAEQFF

v_call: TRBV20-1
d_call: NA
j_call: TRBJ2-7
clone_size: NA
cdr3_nt: TGCAGTGCTAGAGGGGGAAGGAGACTAGACACACCCGAGCAGTACTTC
cdr3_aa: CSARGGRRLDTPEQYF

v_call: TRBV5-5
d_call: NA
j_call: TRBJ1-1
clone_size: once
cdr3_nt: TGTGCCAGCAGCTTGGAGGTGGTTAGGGACACTGAAGCTTTCTTT
cdr3_aa: CASSLEVVRDTEAFF

v_call: TRBV29-1
d_call: NA
j_call: TRBJ2-5
clone_size: NA
cdr3_nt: TGCAGCGTGGCGACAGAGACCCAGTACTTC
cdr3_aa: CSVATETQYF

v_call: TRBV6-5
d_call: NA
j_call: TRBJ1-2
clone_size: NA
cdr3_nt: TGTGCCAGCAGTTTAACAGGGCTCCATGGCTACACCTTC
cdr3_aa: CASSLTGLHGYTF

v_call: TRBV30
d_call: NA
j_call: TRBJ2-7
clone_size: NA
cdr3_nt: TGTGCCTGGAGCTGGGGTTCGTACTACGAGCAGTACTTC
cdr3_aa: CAWSWGSYYEQYF

v_call: TRBV21-1
d_call: NA
j_call: TRBJ2-2
clone_size: NA
cdr3_nt: TGTGCCAGCAGCAAAGCACAGGGGCCGAACACCGGGGAGCTGTTTTTT
cdr3_aa: CASSKAQGPNTGELFF

v_call: TRBV3-1
d_call: TRBD1
j_call: TRBJ2-7
clone_size: few
cdr3_nt: TGTGCCGGCAGCCCGACAGGGATAGGCTACGAGCAGTACTTC
cdr3_aa: CAGSPTGIGYEQYF

v_call: TRBV7-2
d_call: NA
j_call: TRBJ1-1
clone_size: NA
cdr3_nt: TGTGCCAGCAGCTTACCTCCGAGGGAAGCTTTCTTT
cdr3_aa: CASSLPPREAFF

v_call: TRBV29-1
d_call: NA
j_call: TRBJ2-3
clone_size: NA
cdr3_nt: TGCAGCGTTGAAGGGGGGGTGACAGATACGCAGTATTTT
cdr3_aa: CSVEGGVTDTQYF

v_call: TRBV15
d_call: NA
j_call: TRBJ2-3
clone_size: NA
cdr3_nt: TGTGCCACCTCCTTCAAGTCGGATACGCAGTATTTT
cdr3_aa: CATSFKSDTQYF

v_call: TRBV10-3
d_call: NA
j_call: TRBJ2-7
clone_size: NA
cdr3_nt: TGTGCCATCAGGCCGGGACTGAGCTCCTACGAGCAGTACTTC
cdr3_aa: CAIRPGLSSYEQYF

v_call: TRBV29-1
d_call: NA
j_call: TRBJ2-7
clone_size: once
cdr3_nt: TGCAGCGTTGAGGGGGCTAGCGGAGAATGCGAGCAGTACTTC
cdr3_aa: CSVEGASGECEQYF

v_call: TRBV12-3/TRBV12-4
d_call: TRBD1
j_call: TRBJ2-4
clone_size: NA
cdr3_nt: TGTGCCAGCAACGACGACAGGGTAGCCAAAAACATTCAGTACTTC
cdr3_aa: CASNDDRVAKNIQYF

v_call: TRBV10-3
d_call: NA
j_call: TRBJ1-2
clone_size: NA
cdr3_nt: TGTGCCATCAGTGAACTACGGGGGTCTGGCTACACCTTC
cdr3_aa: CAISELRGSGYTF

v_call: TRBV29-1
d_call: NA
j_call: TRBJ2-7
clone_size: few
cdr3_nt: TGCAGCGTTGAAACAGCATCCTACGAGCAGTACTTC
cdr3_aa: CSVETASYEQYF

v_call: TRBV27
d_call: NA
j_call: TRBJ2-3
clone_size: NA
cdr3_nt: TGTGCCAGCAGTCTCTCCACCCTTACAGATACGCAGTATTTT
cdr3_aa: CASSLSTLTDTQYF

v_call: TRBV20-1
d_call: NA
j_call: TRBJ1-2
clone_size: NA
cdr3_nt: TGCAGTGCGGGGTGGAAGAGCTATGGCTACACCTTC
cdr3_aa: CSAGWKSYGYTF

v_call: TRBV11-2
d_call: TRBD1
j_call: TRBJ1-1
clone_size: NA
cdr3_nt: TGTGCCAGCAGCGCACTCGGGACAGCGAACACTGAAGCTTTCTTT
cdr3_aa: CASSALGTANTEAFF

v_call: TRBV12-5
d_call: TRBD1
j_call: TRBJ2-7
clone_size: NA
cdr3_nt: TGTGCTAGTGGTTTCGTCGGGACAGGGACATACGAGCAGTACTTC
cdr3_aa: CASGFVGTGTYEQYF

v_call: TRBV7-2
d_call: NA
j_call: TRBJ2-3
clone_size: few
cdr3_nt: TGTGCCAGCAGCCCCTCGCAGCGGAACACAGATACGCAGTATTTT
cdr3_aa: CASSPSQRNTDTQYF

v_call: TRBV6-6
d_call: TRBD2
j_call: TRBJ2-1
clone_size: NA
cdr3_nt: TGTGCCAGCGGTGGGACTAGCGGGGGCCGAGGGGATGAGCAGTTCTTC
cdr3_aa: CASGGTSGGRGDEQFF

v_call: TRBV6-5
d_call: NA
j_call: TRBJ1-2
clone_size: NA
cdr3_nt: TGTGCCAGCAGCCCCCCCCCGGGGGGGTATGGCTACACCTTC
cdr3_aa: CASSPPPGGYGYTF

v_call: TRBV5-1
d_call: NA
j_call: TRBJ1-2
clone_size: few
cdr3_nt: TGCGCCAGCAGCTTGGCCCCAGACAACTATGGCTACACCTTC
cdr3_aa: CASSLAPDNYGYTF

v_call: TRBV5-6
d_call: TRBD1
j_call: TRBJ1-2
clone_size: NA
cdr3_nt: TGTGCCAGCAGCCCGGATCCATCACGGGACAGGCCCATTGAAACCTATGGCTACACCTTC
cdr3_aa: CASSPDPSRDRPIETYGYTF

v_call: TRBV4-1
d_call: NA
j_call: TRBJ2-3
clone_size: NA
cdr3_nt: TGCGCCAGCAGCCAACACCGGTGGGATACGCAGTATTTT
cdr3_aa: CASSQHRWDTQYF

v_call: TRBV20-1
d_call: NA
j_call: TRBJ2-7
clone_size: few
cdr3_nt: TGCAGTGCTAGAGACCAAATCTACGAGCAGTACTTC
cdr3_aa: CSARDQIYEQYF

v_call: TRBV29-1
d_call: NA
j_call: TRBJ2-3
clone_size: NA
cdr3_nt: TGCAGCGTTGAGGGCAGAGTCAACACAGATACGCAGTATTTT
cdr3_aa: CSVEGRVNTDTQYF

v_call: TRBV7-3
d_call: NA
j_call: TRBJ1-2
clone_size: NA
cdr3_nt: TGTGCCAGCAGCTCCCGGGCCGAGTATGGCTACACCTTC
cdr3_aa: CASSSRAEYGYTF

v_call: TRBV5-4
d_call: NA
j_call: TRBJ2-1
clone_size: NA
cdr3_nt: TGTGCCAGCAGCTTGTCCCTAGTTGGTGAGCAGTTCTTC
cdr3_aa: CASSLSLVGEQFF

v_call: TRBV20-1
d_call: NA
j_call: TRBJ2-3
clone_size: NA
cdr3_nt: TGCAGTGCTAGGGGGGAGGAGGCGGGAATCACAGATACGCAGTATTTT
cdr3_aa: CSARGEEAGITDTQYF

v_call: TRBV4-1
d_call: TRBD2
j_call: TRBJ2-1
clone_size: NA
cdr3_nt: TGCGCCAGCAGCGATACTAGCGGTCGCCCCTACAATGAGCAGTTCTTC
cdr3_aa: CASSDTSGRPYNEQFF

v_call: TRBV5-6
d_call: TRBD2
j_call: TRBJ2-3
clone_size: once
cdr3_nt: TGTGCCAGCAGCCAGAGCGGGGGAGCCACAGATACGCAGTATTTT
cdr3_aa: CASSQSGGATDTQYF

v_call: TRBV5-1
d_call: NA
j_call: TRBJ2-7
clone_size: few
cdr3_nt: TGCGCCAGCAGCCCCCTACAGGCAGAATACGAGCAGTACTTC
cdr3_aa: CASSPLQAEYEQYF

v_call: TRBV3-1
d_call: TRBD2
j_call: TRBJ2-1
clone_size: once
cdr3_nt: TGTGCCAGCAGCCAAAAGACGCCGGGAGGGGGCAATGAGCAGTTCTTC
cdr3_aa: CASSQKTPGGGNEQFF